The sample holds a few counts of the clone carrying this T cell receptor (beta chain). As yet, its antigen is unknown. This record comes from a study of T cell repertoires in cytomegalovirus infection. Study at large: Indicated by public TCR beta signatures were CMV infection and matching HLA type. Study results and caveats: Carriers of CMV plus the relevant HLA were identified by cumulative public TCR beta family frequency. The study found HLA-C-restricted CMV-specific TCR beta clonotypes dominating the ex vivo response.

TCRdb called the reads again in MiXCR, with one record for every CDR3 protein. The table includes approximately 500,000 distinct CDR3 sequences, about 26% detected once. CDR1 is MNHEY and CDR2 is SMNVEV in the germline V gene (reference sequence). This CDR3 has 14 residues. V was clipped by 3 bases and J by 6 bases; unmatched bases: 5. Sequenced input: PBMCs. The sequence came from a human donor in good health (CMV status not recorded). Some clones in this sample may be carry-over from other donors' samples. The V call is TRBV27, the J call TRBJ1-1; TRBD1 aligns across 9 bases. CDR3 DNA sequence: TGTGCCAGCAGTTTCCGGACAGGGGCATCTGAAGCTTTCTTT. Amino acids: CASSFRTGASEAFF.